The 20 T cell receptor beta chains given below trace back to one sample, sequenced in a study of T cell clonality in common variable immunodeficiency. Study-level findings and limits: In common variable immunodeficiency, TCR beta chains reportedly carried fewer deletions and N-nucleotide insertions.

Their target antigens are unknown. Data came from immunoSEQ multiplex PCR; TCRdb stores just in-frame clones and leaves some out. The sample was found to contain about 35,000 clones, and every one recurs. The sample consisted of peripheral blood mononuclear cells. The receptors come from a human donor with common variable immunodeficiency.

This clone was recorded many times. CDR3 loop: CASRPDRVSTGELFF. The CDR3 bases that were read are TGCGCCAGCAGACCGGACAGGGTTAGCACCGGGGAG. This chain joins TRBV5-1 and TRBJ2-2; 8 bases are a match to TRBD1. Coverage ceases 3 residues before the CDR3 finishes, and the germline J gene fills in the end. Germline assignment: CDR1 SGHRS and CDR2 YFSETQ. The V segment lost 5 bases and the J segment 4 bases; nucleotides outside the gene matches: 7. The CDR3 extends over 15 amino acids.

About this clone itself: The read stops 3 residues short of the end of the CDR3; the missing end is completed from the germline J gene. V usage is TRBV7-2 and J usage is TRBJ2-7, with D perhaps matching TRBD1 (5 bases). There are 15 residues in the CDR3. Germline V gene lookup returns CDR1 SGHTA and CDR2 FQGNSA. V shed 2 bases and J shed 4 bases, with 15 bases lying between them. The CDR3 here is CASSLSARGVYEQYF. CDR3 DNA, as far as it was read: TGTGCCAGCAGCTTAAGCGCTAGGGGCGTGTACGAG.

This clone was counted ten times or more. The sequenced CDR3 bases are TGTGCCAGCAGCCAAGTAGGGTACGGGACAGATCGTTCTGGC. Its protein product is CASSQVGYGTDRSG. The entire CDR3 is CASSQVGYGTDRSGYTF. This chain links TRBV14 with TRBJ1-2; 7 bases align to TRBD1. The CDR3 end lies 3 residues beyond the end of the read and is filled in from the germline J gene. V was clipped by 1 base and J by 7 bases; unmatched bases: 15. This CDR3 is 17 amino acids long. Germline V lookup: CDR1 SGHDN, CDR2 FVKESK.

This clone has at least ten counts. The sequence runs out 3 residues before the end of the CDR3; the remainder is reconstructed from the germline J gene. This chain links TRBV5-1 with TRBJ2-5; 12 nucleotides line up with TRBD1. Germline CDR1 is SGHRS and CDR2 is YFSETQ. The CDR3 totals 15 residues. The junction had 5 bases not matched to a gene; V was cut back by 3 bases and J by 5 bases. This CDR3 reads CASSWGTGGAETQYF. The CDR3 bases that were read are TGCGCCAGCAGCTGGGGGACAGGGGGCGCGGAGACC.

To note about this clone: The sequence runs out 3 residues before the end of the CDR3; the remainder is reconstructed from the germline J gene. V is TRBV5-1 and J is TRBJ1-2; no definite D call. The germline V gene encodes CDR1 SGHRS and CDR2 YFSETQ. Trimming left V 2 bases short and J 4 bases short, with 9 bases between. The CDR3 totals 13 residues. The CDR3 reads CASSFDPRYGYTF. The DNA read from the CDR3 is TGCGCCAGCAGCTTCGATCCGCGCTATGGC.

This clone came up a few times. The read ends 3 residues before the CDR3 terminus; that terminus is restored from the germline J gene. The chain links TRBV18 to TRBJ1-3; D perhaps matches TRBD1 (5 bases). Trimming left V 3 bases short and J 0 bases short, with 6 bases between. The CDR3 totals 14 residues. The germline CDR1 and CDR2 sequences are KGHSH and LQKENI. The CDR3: CASSPDSSGNTIYF. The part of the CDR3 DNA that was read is TGTGCCAGCTCACCCGACAGCTCTGGAAACACC.

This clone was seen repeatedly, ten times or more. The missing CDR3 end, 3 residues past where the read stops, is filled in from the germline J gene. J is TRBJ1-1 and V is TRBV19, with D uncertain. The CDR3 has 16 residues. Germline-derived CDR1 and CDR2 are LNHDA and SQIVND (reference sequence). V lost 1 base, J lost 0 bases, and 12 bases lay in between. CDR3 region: CASSIGFTAMNTEAFF. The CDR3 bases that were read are TGTGCCAGTAGTATAGGGTTCACAGCCATGAACACTGAA.

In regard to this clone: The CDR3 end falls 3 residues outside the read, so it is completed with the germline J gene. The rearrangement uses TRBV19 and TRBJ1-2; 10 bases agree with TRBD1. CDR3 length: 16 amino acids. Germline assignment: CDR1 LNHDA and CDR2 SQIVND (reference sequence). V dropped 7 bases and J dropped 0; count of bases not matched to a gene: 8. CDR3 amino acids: CASTPGTGVSNYGYTF. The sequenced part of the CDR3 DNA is TGTGCCAGTACCCCCGGGACAGGGGTCTCTAACTATGGC.

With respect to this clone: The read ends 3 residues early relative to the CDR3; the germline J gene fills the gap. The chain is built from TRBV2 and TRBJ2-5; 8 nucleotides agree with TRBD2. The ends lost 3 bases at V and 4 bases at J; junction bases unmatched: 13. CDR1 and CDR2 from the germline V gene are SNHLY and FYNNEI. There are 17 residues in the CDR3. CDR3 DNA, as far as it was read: TGTGCCAGCAGTGAGATGGGAAGCGGGGGCCTGAGAGAGACC. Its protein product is CASSEMGSGGLRET. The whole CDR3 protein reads CASSEMGSGGLRETQYF.

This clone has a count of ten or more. The CDR3 bases that were read are TGTGCCAGCAGGGACGGGGGGATCGTCAGTCAAGAGACC. It specifies CASRDGGIVSQET. In full, the CDR3 is CASRDGGIVSQETQYF. V is TRBV2 and J is TRBJ2-5; 7 nucleotides match TRBD2. Read coverage stops 3 residues before the CDR3 terminus; the germline J gene supplies the remainder. This CDR3 has 16 residues. Germline CDR1 and CDR2: SNHLY and FYNNEI. V was clipped by 6 bases and J by 2 bases; unmatched bases: 12.

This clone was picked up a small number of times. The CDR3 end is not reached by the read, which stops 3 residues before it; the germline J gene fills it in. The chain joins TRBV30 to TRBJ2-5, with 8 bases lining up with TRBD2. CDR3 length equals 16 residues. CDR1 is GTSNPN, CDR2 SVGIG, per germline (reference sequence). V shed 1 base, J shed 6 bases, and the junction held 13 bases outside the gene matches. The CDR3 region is CAWSGRGSGGVKTQYF. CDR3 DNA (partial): TGTGCCTGGAGTGGGAGGGGAAGCGGGGGCGTAAAGACC.

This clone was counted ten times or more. CDR3 region: CASSIMSRGTEAFF. The part of the CDR3 DNA that was read is TGTGCCAGTAGTATAATGTCCCGAGGCACTGAA. This chain joins TRBV19 and TRBJ1-1, with no clear D. Read coverage stops 3 residues before the CDR3 terminus; the germline J gene supplies the remainder. The CDR3 is made up of 14 amino acids. Per the germline V gene, CDR1 is LNHDA and CDR2 is SQIVND (reference sequence). V was trimmed by 2 bases and J by 4 bases, leaving 11 bases between them. Combining the CDR3 with reference TRBV19 and TRBJ1-1 gives the whole variable domain DGGITQSPKYLFRKEGQNVTLSCEQNLNHDAMYWYRQDPGQGLRLIYYSQIVNDFQKGDIAEGYSVSREKKESFPLTVTSAQKNPTAFYLCASSIMSRGTEAFFGQGTRLTVV.

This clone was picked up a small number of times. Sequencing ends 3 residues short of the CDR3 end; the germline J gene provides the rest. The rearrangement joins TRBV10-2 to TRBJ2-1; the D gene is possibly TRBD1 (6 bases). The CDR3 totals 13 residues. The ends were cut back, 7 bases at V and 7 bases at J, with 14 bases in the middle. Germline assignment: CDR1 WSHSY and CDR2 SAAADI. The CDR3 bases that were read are TGCGCCAGCATGAAGTCAGGGGAGAATGAG. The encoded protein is CASMKSGENE. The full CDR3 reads CASMKSGENEQFF.

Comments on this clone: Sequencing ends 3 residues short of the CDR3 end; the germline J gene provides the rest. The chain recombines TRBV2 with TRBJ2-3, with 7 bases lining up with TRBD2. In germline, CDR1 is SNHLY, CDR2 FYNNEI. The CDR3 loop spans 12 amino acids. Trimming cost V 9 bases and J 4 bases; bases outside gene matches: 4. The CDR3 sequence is CASGLGADTQYF. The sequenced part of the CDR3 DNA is TGTGCCAGTGGACTAGGAGCAGATACG.

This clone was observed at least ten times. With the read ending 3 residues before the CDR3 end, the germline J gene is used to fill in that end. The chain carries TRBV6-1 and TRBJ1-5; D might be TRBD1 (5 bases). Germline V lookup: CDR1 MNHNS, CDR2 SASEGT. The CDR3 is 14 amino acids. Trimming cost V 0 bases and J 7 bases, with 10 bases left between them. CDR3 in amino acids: CASSEANRQQPQHF. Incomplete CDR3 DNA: TGTGCCAGCAGTGAAGCCAACAGGCAGCAGCCC.

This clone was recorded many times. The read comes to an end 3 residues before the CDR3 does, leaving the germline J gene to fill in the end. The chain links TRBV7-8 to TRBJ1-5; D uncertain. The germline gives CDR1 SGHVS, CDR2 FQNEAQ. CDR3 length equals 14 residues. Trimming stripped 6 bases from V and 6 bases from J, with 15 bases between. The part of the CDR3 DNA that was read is TGTGCCAGCAGTTCTTCCCCCGTTCGTCAGCCC. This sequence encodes CASSSSPVRQP. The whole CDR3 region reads CASSSSPVRQPQHF.

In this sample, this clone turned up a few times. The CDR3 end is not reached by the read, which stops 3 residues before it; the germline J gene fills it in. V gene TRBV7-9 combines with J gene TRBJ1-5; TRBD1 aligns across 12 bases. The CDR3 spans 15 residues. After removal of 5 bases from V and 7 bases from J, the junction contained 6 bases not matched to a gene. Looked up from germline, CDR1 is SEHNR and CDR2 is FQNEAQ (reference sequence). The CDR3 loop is CASSPGQGAIQPQHF. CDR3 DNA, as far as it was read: TGTGCCAGCAGCCCGGGACAGGGGGCGATCCAGCCC.

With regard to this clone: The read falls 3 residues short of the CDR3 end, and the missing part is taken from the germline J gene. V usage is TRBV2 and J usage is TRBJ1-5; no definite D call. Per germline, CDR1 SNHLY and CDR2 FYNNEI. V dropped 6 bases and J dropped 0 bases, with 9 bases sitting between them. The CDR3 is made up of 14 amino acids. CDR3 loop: CASRTSYSNQPQHF. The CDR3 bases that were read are TGTGCCAGCAGGACATCTTATAGCAATCAGCCC.

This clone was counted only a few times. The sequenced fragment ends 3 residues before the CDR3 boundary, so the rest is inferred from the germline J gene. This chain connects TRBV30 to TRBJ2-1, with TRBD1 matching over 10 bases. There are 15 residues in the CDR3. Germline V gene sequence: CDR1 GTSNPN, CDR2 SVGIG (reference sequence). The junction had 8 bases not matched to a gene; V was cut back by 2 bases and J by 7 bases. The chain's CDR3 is CAWSLDRGRLNEQFF. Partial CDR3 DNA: TGTGCCTGGAGTCTAGACAGGGGGCGTTTGAATGAG.

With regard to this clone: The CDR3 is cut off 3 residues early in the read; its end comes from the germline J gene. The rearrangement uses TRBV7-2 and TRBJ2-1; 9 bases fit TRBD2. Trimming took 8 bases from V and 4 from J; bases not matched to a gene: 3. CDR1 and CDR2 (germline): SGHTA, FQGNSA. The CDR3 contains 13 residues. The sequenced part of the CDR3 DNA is TGTGCCAGCCCAACTAGCGGGTACAATGAG. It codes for CASPTSGYNE. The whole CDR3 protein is CASPTSGYNEQFF.